This T cell receptor beta chain was retrieved from a study of shared clonotypes between healthy human individuals. With respect to this clone: Its specificity is not known.

Profiling relied on immunoSEQ multiplex PCR, and the TCRdb table lists in-frame clones only, not all of them. The profile shows hundreds of thousands of clones, around 96% of them singletons. Germline CDR1 LGHNA, CDR2 YNFKEQ. The length of the CDR3 is 16 residues. Trimming removed 0 bases from V and 3 bases from J; junction bases left unmatched: 1. Study-wide points: The genetic and exposure-history diversity represented was limited by few donors. In this cohort, only blood was sampled, and tissue repertoires likely differ.

The TCR originated in a woman in her 30s in good health. The chain has TRBV4-2 and TRBJ2-2; TRBD2 matches at 10 bases. The sample taken for sequencing was naive CD4+ T cells sorted from blood. Subset of the sample: CD45RA+ positively selected. CDR3 region: CASSQELAGYTGELFF. Written as DNA, the CDR3 is TGTGCCAGCAGCCAAGAACTAGCGGGGTACACCGGGGAGCTGTTTTTT.